Below, one T cell receptor (beta chain) is given with its context. Its antigen is currently unknown. The V gene's germline CDR1 is SGHRS and CDR2 YFSETQ. CDR3 size: 14 residues. V lost 4 bases and J lost 1, with 12 bases in between. Treatment defined: oral pan-JAK inhibitor, 5-10 mg twice daily. The data stem from a study of CD8+ T cells in alopecia areata. About the study: Patients received oral tofacitinib, 5 to 10 mg twice daily, for moderate-to-severe alopecia areata. Findings and caveats of the study: Many expanded lesional clones stayed in scalp and blood while on tofacitinib. Among the cells sequenced in scalp samples are also the resident alphabeta T cells of normal skin.

Extraction and reverse transcription of RNA yielded cDNA as the sequencing template. Sequencing used immunoSEQ multiplex PCR; TCRdb keeps in-frame clones, though not all of them. The sample carries under 150,000 clones, around 56% recorded once. Here the sequenced sample was CD4+ T cells sorted from blood, taken at week 4, from a patient treated with tofacitinib. This chain connects TRBV5-1 to TRBJ2-7; possible D gene TRBD2, 5 bases. This sequence originates from a human donor with alopecia areata. CDR3 nucleotide sequence: TGCGCCAGCAGCCCTAGGACTGGATCCTACGAGCAGTACTTC. This codes for CASSPRTGSYEQYF.